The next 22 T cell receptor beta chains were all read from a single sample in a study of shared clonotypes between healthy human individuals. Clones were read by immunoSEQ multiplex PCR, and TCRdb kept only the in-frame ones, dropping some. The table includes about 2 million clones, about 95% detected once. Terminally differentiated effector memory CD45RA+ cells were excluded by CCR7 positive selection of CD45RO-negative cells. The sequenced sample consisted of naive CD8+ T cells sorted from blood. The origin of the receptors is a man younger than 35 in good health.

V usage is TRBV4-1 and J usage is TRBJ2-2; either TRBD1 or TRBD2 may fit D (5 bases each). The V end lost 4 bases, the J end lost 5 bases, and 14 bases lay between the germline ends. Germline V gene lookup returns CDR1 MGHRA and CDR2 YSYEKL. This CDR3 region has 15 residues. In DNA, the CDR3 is TGCGCCAGCAGCCCCGGTGTGGGACGGACCGGGGAGCTGTTTTTT. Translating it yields CASSPGVGRTGELFF.

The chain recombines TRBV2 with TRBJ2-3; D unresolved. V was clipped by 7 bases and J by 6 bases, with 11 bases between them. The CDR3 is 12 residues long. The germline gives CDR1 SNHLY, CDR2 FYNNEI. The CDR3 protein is CASMDEADTQYF. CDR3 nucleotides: TGTGCCAGCATGGATGAAGCGGATACGCAGTATTTT. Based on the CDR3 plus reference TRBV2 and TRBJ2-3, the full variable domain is EPEVTQTPSHQVTQMGQEVILRCVPISNHLYFYWYRQILGQKVEFLVSFYNNEISEKSEIFDDQFSVERPDGSNFTLKIRSTKLEDSAMYFCASMDEADTQYFGPGTRLTVL.

This CDR3 reads CASSPSSGRDLDTQYF. The CDR3, as DNA: TGTGCCAGCTCACCGAGTAGCGGGAGGGACCTAGATACGCAGTATTTT. The gene calls are TRBV18 and TRBJ2-3; 11 bases line up with TRBD2. V shed 3 bases, J shed 5 bases, and the junction held 7 bases outside the gene matches. Germline CDR1 KGHSH, CDR2 LQKENI. The CDR3 length is 16 residues.

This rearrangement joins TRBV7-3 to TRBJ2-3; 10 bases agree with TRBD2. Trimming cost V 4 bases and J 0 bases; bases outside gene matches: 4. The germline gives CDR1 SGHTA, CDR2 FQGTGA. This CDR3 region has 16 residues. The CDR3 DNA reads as TGTGCCAGCAGCTCCAGCGGGGGGGATAGCACAGATACGCAGTATTTT. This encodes CASSSSGGDSTDTQYF. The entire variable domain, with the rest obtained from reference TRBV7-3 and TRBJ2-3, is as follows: GAGVSQTPSNKVTEKGKYVELRCDPISGHTALYWYRQSLGQGPEFLIYFQGTGAADDSGLPNDRFFAVRPEGSVSTLKIQRTERGDSAVYLCASSSSGGDSTDTQYFGPGTRLTVL.

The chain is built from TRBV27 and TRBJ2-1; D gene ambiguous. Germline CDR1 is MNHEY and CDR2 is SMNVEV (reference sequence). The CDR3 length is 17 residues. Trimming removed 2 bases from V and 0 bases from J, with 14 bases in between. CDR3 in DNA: TGTGCCAGCAGTTTACTGGCTGCGGCGAACTCCTACAATGAGCAGTTCTTC. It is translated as CASSLLAAANSYNEQFF.

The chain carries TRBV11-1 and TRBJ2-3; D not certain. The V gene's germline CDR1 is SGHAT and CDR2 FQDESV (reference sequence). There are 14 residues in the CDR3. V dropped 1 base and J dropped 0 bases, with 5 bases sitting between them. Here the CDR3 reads CASSLEYSTDTQYF. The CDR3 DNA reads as TGTGCCAGCAGCTTAGAGTACAGCACAGATACGCAGTATTTT.

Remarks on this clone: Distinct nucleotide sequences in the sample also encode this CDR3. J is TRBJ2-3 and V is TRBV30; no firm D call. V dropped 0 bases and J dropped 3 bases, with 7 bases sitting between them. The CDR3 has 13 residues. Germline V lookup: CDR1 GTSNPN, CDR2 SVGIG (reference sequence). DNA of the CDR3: TGTGCCTGGAGTGTATTGGGGACAGATACGCAGTATTTT. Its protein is CAWSVLGTDTQYF.

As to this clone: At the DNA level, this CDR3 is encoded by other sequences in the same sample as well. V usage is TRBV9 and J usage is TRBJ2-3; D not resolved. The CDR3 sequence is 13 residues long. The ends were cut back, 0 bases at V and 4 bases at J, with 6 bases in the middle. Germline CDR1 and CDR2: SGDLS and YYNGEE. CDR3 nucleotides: TGTGCCAGCAGCGTAGCTGGCGCAGATACGCAGTATTTT. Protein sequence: CASSVAGADTQYF.

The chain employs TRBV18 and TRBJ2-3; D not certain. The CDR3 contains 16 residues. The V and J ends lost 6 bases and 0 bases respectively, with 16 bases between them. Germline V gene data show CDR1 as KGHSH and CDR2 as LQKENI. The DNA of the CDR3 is TGTGCCAGCTCGTTCCTTATAGGGTTAAGCACAGATACGCAGTATTTT. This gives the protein CASSFLIGLSTDTQYF.

As DNA, the CDR3 is TGTGCCAGCAGTTTTGGTCCTAGCGGGGCCAATGAGCAGTTCTTC. It translates to CASSFGPSGANEQFF. This sequence joins TRBV28 and TRBJ2-1; 9 bases line up with TRBD2. The germline V gene has CDR1 MDHEN and CDR2 SYDVKM. Trimming took 3 bases from V and 6 from J; bases not matched to a gene: 6. This CDR3 has 15 amino acids.

The CDR3 loop is CASSLGPNFGNTIYF. The CDR3 DNA follows: TGTGCCAGCAGTTTAGGTCCTAATTTTGGAAACACCATATATTTT. The V and J genes are TRBV28 and TRBJ1-3; D remains ambiguous. From germline, CDR1 is MDHEN and CDR2 SYDVKM. V was shortened by 2 bases and J by 3 bases, with 11 bases between the two germline ends. The CDR3 totals 15 residues.

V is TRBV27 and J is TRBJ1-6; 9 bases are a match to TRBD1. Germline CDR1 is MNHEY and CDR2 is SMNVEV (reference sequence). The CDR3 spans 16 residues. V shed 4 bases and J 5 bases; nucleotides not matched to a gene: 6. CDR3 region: CASSSIWDRDNSPLHF. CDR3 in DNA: TGTGCCAGCAGTTCAATCTGGGACAGGGATAATTCACCCCTCCACTTT.

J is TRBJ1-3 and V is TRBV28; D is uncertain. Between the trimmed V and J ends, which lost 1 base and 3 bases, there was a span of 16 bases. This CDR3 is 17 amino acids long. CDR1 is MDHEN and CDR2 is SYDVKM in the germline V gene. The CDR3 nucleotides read TGTGCCAGCAGTTTATCTCCCCTCGGTGCTGTTGGAAACACCATATATTTT. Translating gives CASSLSPLGAVGNTIYF.

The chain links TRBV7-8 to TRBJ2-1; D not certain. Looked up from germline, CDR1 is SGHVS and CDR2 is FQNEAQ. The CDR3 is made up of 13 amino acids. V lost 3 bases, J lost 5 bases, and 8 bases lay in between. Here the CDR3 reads CASSLTNHNEQFF. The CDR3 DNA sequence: TGTGCCAGCAGCTTGACGAATCACAATGAGCAGTTCTTC.

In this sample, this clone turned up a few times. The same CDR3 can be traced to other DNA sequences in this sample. The chain's CDR3 is CASSLDRGPYEQYF. For the CDR3, the DNA is TGTGCCAGCAGTCTGGACAGGGGGCCATACGAGCAGTACTTC. The chain combines TRBV27 with TRBJ2-7, with 11 bases lining up with TRBD1. This CDR3 spans 14 amino acids. The V segment lost 5 bases and the J segment 4 bases; nucleotides outside the gene matches: 4. In germline, CDR1 is MNHEY, CDR2 SMNVEV (reference sequence).

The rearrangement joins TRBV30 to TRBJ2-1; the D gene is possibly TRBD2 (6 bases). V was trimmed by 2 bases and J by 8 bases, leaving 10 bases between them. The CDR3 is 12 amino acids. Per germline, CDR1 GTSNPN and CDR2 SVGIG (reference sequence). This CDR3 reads CAWSSLAYEQFF. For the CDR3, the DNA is TGTGCCTGGAGTTCCCTAGCGTATGAGCAGTTCTTC.

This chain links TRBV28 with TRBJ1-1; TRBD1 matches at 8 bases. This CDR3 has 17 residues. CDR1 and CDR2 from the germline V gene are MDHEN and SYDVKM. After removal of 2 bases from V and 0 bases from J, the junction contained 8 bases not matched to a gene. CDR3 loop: CASSLGQGYLMNTEAFF. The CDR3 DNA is TGTGCCAGCAGTTTAGGACAGGGATACTTGATGAACACTGAAGCTTTCTTT.

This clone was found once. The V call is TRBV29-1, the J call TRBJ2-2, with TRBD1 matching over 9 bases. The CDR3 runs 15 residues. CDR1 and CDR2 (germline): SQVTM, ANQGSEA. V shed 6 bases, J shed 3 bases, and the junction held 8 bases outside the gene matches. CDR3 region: CSVSDRDRDTGELFF. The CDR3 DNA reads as TGCAGCGTGAGCGACCGGGACAGGGACACCGGGGAGCTGTTTTTT.

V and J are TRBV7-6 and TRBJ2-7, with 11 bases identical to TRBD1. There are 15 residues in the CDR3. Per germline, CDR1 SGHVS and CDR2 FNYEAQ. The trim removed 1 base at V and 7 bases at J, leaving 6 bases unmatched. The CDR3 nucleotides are TGTGCCAGCAGCTTAGGACCGGGACAGGGGGGGGAGCAGTACTTC. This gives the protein CASSLGPGQGGEQYF. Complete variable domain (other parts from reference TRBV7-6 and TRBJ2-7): GAGVSQSPRYKVTKRGQDVALRCDPISGHVSLYWYRQALGQGPEFLTYFNYEAQQDKSGLPNDRFSAERPEGSISTLTIQRTEQRDSAMYRCASSLGPGQGGEQYFGPGTRLTVT.

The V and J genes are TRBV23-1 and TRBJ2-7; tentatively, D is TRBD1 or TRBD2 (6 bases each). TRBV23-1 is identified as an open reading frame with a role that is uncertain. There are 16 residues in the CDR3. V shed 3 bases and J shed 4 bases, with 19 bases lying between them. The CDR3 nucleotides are TGCGCCAGCAGTCACCCCGGTGGGGGGCTACGGTACGAGCAGTACTTC. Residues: CASSHPGGGLRYEQYF.

The CDR3 coding sequence is TGTGCCAGCAGTTTTTGGGGGATTCAGCGGGCCCAACTAGGTGACAAAAACATTCAGTACTTC. Translating gives CASSFWGIQRAQLGDKNIQYF. V usage is TRBV7-8 and J usage is TRBJ2-4, with D possibly matching TRBD2 (6 bases). The V gene's germline CDR1 is SGHVS and CDR2 FQNEAQ. The length of the CDR3 is 21 residues. Trimming removed 6 bases at V and 3 bases at J, with 33 bases between.

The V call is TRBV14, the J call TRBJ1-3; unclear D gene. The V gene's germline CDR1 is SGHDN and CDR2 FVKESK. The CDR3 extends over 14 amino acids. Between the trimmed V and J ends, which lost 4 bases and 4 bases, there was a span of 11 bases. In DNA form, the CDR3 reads TGTGCCAGCAGCCTCGGGATAATCGGAAACACCATATATTTT. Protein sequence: CASSLGIIGNTIYF.